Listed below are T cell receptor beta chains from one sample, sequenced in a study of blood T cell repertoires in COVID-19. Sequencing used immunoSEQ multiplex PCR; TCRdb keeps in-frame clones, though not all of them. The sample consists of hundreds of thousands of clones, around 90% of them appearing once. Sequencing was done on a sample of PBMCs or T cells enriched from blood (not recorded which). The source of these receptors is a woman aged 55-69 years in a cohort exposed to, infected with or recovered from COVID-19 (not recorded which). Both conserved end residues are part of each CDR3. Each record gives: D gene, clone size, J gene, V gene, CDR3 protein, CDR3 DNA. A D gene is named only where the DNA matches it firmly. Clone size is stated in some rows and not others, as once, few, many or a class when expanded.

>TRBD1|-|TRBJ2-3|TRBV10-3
CAIGTGKGTDTQYF
TGTGCCATCGGGACAGGGAAGGGCACAGATACGCAGTATTTT
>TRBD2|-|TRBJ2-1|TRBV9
CASSVVLKGGRTDEQFF
TGTGCCAGCAGCGTAGTGCTGAAGGGCGGGAGGACGGATGAGCAGTTCTTC
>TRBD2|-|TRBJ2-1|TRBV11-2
CASSQGLAGTYNEQFF
TGTGCCAGCAGCCAGGGACTAGCGGGAACCTACAATGAGCAGTTCTTC
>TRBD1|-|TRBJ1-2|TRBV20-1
CSASIGGAYGYTF
TGCAGTGCTAGTATAGGGGGCGCTTATGGCTACACCTTC
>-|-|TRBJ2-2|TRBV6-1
CASSDPGHNTGELFF
TGTGCCAGCAGTGATCCCGGACATAACACCGGGGAGCTGTTTTTT
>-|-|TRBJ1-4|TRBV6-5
CASSPTRTNEKLFF
TGTGCCAGCAGTCCAACCCGGACTAATGAAAAACTGTTTTTT
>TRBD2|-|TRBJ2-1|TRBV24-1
CATSDVGGSPHNEQFF
TGTGCCACCAGTGACGTGGGGGGGTCGCCTCACAATGAGCAGTTCTTC
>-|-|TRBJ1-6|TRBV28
CASSLWSARDMALHF
TGTGCCAGCAGTTTATGGTCAGCCCGGGACATGGCCCTCCACTTT
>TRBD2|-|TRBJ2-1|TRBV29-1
CSVPAGEYNEQFF
TGCAGCGTTCCAGCGGGGGAGTACAATGAGCAGTTCTTC
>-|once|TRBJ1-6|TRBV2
CASRTRDNSPLHF
TGTGCCAGCAGGACAAGAGATAATTCACCCCTCCACTTT
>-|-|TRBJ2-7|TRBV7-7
CASSLDGSYEQYF
TGTGCTAGCAGCTTAGACGGTTCCTACGAGCAGTACTTC
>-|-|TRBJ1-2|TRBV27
CASSLSSLANYGYTF
TGTGCCAGCAGTTTATCTTCGTTAGCTAACTATGGCTACACCTTC
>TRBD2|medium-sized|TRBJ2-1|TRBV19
CASSGTSGSYNEQFF
TGTGCCAGTAGTGGGACTAGCGGGAGCTACAATGAGCAGTTCTTC
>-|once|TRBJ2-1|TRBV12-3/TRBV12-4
CASSRQNEQFF
TGTGCCAGCAGTCGCCAGAATGAGCAGTTCTTC
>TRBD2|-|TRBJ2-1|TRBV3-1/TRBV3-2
CASSPGLAGGNEQFF
TGTGCCAGCAGCCCGGGACTAGCGGGAGGGAATGAGCAGTTCTTC
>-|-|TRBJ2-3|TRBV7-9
CASSLGADTQYF
TGTGCCAGCAGCTTAGGGGCCGATACGCAGTATTTT
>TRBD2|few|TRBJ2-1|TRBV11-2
CASSFLSGSDHEQFF
TGTGCCAGCAGCTTCCTTAGCGGGAGTGATCATGAGCAGTTCTTC
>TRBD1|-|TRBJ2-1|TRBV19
CASTTRGHPSDEQFF
TGTGCCAGTACCACCAGGGGGCATCCCTCCGATGAGCAGTTCTTC
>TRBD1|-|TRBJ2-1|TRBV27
CASRLGTGPYNEQFF
TGTGCCAGCAGGCTCGGGACAGGCCCCTACAATGAGCAGTTCTTC
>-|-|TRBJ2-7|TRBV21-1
CASSKAARGLAGGYEQYF
TGTGCCAGCAGCAAAGCTGCAAGAGGACTAGCGGGAGGATACGAGCAGTACTTC